Listed here is a single T cell receptor beta chain. Only in-frame clones appear in the TCRdb table, and some are missing; sequencing was by immunoSEQ multiplex PCR. The data hold around 77,000 clones, with about 89% observed a single time. Germline V lookup: CDR1 SGHAT, CDR2 FQNNGV. V was clipped by 3 bases and J by 5 bases; unmatched bases: 9. The CDR3 totals 15 residues. The data belong to a study of siplizumab effects on memory and regulatory T cells. This chain links TRBV11-2 with TRBJ2-7; 8 bases match TRBD2. Material: CD8+ T cells sorted from blood. This receptor was taken from a human donor in good health. The CDR3, as DNA: TGTGCCAGCAGCTTTTTAGCGGGGAGGATCGACGAGCAGTACTTC. It specifies CASSFLAGRIDEQYF.